These 3 T cell receptor beta chains share one sample of origin, sequenced in a study of persistence of HIV-infected CD4 T cells. The immunoSEQ assay was version 4, run in survey mode. Clones were read by immunoSEQ multiplex PCR, and TCRdb kept only the in-frame ones, dropping some. The sample consists of 45,000 or so clones, about nine tenths of them appearing once. Which antigens these TCRs recognize remains unknown. Nonspecific anti-CD3/anti-CD28 bead stimulation represents the broad CD4+ T cell repertoire. Sorting selected CD4+ T cells upregulating both CD40 ligand and CD69. The input for sequencing was CD4+ T cells sorted from PBMCs after approximately 19-hour stimulation, taken from a patient who received antiretroviral therapy. Source of these receptors: an adult woman with HIV who was CMV-seropositive.

The V and J genes are TRBV2 and TRBJ1-6; 11 bases line up with TRBD1. Losses at the gene ends were 6 bases for V and 8 bases for J; bases not matched to a gene: 6. The CDR3 contains 15 residues. CDR1 and CDR2 from the germline V gene are SNHLY and FYNNEI. The CDR3 coding sequence is TGTGCCAGCAGCGCCGGGACAGGGGGTTATTCACCCCTCCACTTT. It specifies CASSAGTGGYSPLHF.

The V gene is TRBV5-1, the J gene TRBJ1-1, with 10 bases identical to TRBD1. This CDR3 has 14 residues. Germline V CDR1 and CDR2: SGHRS, YFSETQ. V dropped 4 bases and J dropped 5; count of bases not matched to a gene: 5. The CDR3: CASSQTGQGTEAFF. For the CDR3, the DNA is TGCGCCAGCAGCCAGACGGGACAGGGGACTGAAGCTTTCTTT.

This rearrangement joins TRBV5-5 to TRBJ2-1, with 7 bases fitting TRBD1. There are 15 residues in the CDR3. Trimming removed 4 bases from V and 4 bases from J; junction bases left unmatched: 8. Germline V gene sequence: CDR1 SGHKS, CDR2 YYEKEE (reference sequence). The CDR3 DNA reads TGTGCCAGCAGCCTCGACAGGGTCTCGTACAATGAGCAGTTCTTC. This encodes CASSLDRVSYNEQFF.